What follows are 6 T cell receptor beta chains derived from one specimen sequenced in a study of read filtering for tumor transcriptome and immune sequencing. The library was built from approximately 400 ng RNA with molecular barcoded adaptors for alpha/delta and beta/gamma chains. Each CDR3 protein gets one entry after TCRdb re-called the reads with MiXCR. The sample has about 23,000 distinct CDR3 sequences, about an eighth seen once. Specimen: a population of CD138-negative cells sorted from bone marrow. These receptors were taken from a donor at least 40 years old with multiple myeloma.

This chain's CDR3 is CASSDWGSSYNEQFF. The CDR3 DNA is TGTGCCAGTAGCGACTGGGGTAGCTCCTACAATGAGCAGTTCTTC. The rearrangement links TRBV19 to TRBJ2-1; the D is unclear. Germline-derived CDR1 and CDR2 are LNHDA and SQIVND (reference sequence). The CDR3 is 15 residues long. V was cut by 6 bases and J by 0 bases, with 12 bases left in between. Full variable domain (rest looked up from reference TRBV19 and TRBJ2-1): DGGITQSPKYLFRKEGQNVTLSCEQNLNHDAMYWYRQDPGQGLRLIYYSQIVNDFQKGDIAEGYSVSREKKESFPLTVTSAQKNPTAFYLCASSDWGSSYNEQFFGPGTRLTVL.

This clonotype was counted many times. This chain connects TRBV20-1 to TRBJ2-6; D is possibly TRBD1 or TRBD2 (5 bases each). The CDR3 runs to 16 residues. V lost 4 bases, J lost 0 bases, and 13 bases lay in between. Germline V lookup: CDR1 DFQATT, CDR2 SNEGSKA (reference sequence). CDR3 in amino acids: CSANRDGGSGANVLTF. DNA for the CDR3: TGCAGTGCTAACCGGGACGGTGGCTCTGGGGCCAACGTCCTGACTTTC.

This clonotype was counted a single time. A much more abundant neighbour one base away suggests this may be a read error. The CDR3 nucleotides read TGCGCCAGCAGCTCCGCCCCGAGCAATGAGCAGTTCTTC. Protein product: CASSSAPSNEQFF. The V gene is TRBV5-1, the J gene TRBJ2-1; D ambiguous. Germline values: CDR1 SGHRS, CDR2 YFSETQ. The CDR3 length is 13 residues. Between the trimmed V and J ends, which lost 3 bases and 6 bases, there was a span of 10 bases. Complete variable domain (other parts from reference TRBV5-1 and TRBJ2-1): KAGVTQTPRYLIKTRGQQVTLSCSPISGHRSVSWYQQTPGQGLQFLFEYFSETQRNKGNFPGRFSGRQFSNSRSEMNVSTLELGDSALYLCASSSAPSNEQFFGPGTRLTVL.

This clonotype was detected a few times. In this CDR3 the conserved last residue, phenylalanine or tryptophan, is missing, so a read error is likely. The chain recombines TRBV6-6 with TRBJ2-3; 10 bases line up with TRBD2. CDR1 is MNHNY and CDR2 is SVGAGI in the germline V gene (reference sequence). CDR3 length equals 16 residues. The V segment lost 5 bases and the J segment 2 bases; nucleotides outside the gene matches: 7. This chain's CDR3 is CASSQRLAGLTDTQYL. CDR3 sequence (DNA): TGTGCCAGCAGTCAACGACTAGCGGGTCTCACAGATACGCAGTATCTT.

This clonotype was counted ten times or more. In DNA form, the CDR3 reads TGTGCCAGCAGTTACTCGAAGAATCAGCCCCAGCATTTT. It codes for CASSYSKNQPQHF. The chain is built from TRBV6-5 and TRBJ1-5; D unresolved. Germline V gives CDR1 MNHEY, CDR2 SVGAGI. Trimming stripped 0 bases from V and 4 bases from J, with 4 bases between. CDR3 length equals 13 residues.

There are many counts of this clonotype. The chain has TRBV9 and TRBJ2-6; the D is unclear. CDR3 length: 16 amino acids. Germline V gives CDR1 SGDLS, CDR2 YYNGEE. Between the trimmed V and J ends, which lost 0 bases and 2 bases, there was a span of 9 bases. The CDR3 nucleotides are TGTGCCAGCAGCGTAGGGTGGCAGGCTGGGGCCAACGTCCTGACTTTC. It is translated as CASSVGWQAGANVLTF.